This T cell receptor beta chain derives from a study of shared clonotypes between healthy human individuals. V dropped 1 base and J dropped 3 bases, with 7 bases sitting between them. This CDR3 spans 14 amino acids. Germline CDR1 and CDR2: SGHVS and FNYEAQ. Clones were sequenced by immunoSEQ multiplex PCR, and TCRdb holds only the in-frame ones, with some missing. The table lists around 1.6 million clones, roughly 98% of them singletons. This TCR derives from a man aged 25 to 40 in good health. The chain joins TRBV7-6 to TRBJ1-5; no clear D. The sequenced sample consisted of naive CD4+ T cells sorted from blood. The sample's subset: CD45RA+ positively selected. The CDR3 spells CASSLGANNQPQHF. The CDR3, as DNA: TGTGCCAGCAGCTTAGGGGCAAACAATCAGCCCCAGCATTTT.